These 23 T cell receptor beta chains were sequenced from one sample in a study of CD8 T cells in Susac syndrome. RNA was extracted with the RNeasy kit, and a quantity of roughly 0.5 to 1 ug was reverse transcribed using random hexamers. TCRdb processed the immunoSEQ multiplex PCR reads anew with MiXCR; each CDR3 protein has one entry. The table records 200,000 to 250,000 distinct CDR3 sequences, about 94% of them present only once. Sequenced sample: CD4+ T cells from PBMCs. All receptors come from a human donor with Susac syndrome.

The gene calls are TRBV19 and TRBJ1-1; D gene unclear. V was shortened by 5 bases and J by 0 bases, with 16 bases between the two germline ends. Germline CDR1 is LNHDA and CDR2 is SQIVND (reference sequence). This CDR3 spans 16 amino acids. CDR3 protein: CASSADALLVNTEAFF. CDR3 bases: TGTGCCAGTAGTGCTGATGCGTTGTTGGTGAACACTGAAGCTTTCTTT.

This chain joins TRBV15 and TRBJ2-5, with no clear D. V lost 0 bases, J lost 7 bases, and 6 bases lay in between. The germline V gene encodes CDR1 LNHNV and CDR2 YYDKDF (reference sequence). CDR3 length: 12 residues. CDR3 protein: CATSRDSGTQYF. CDR3 bases: TGTGCCACCAGCAGAGATAGTGGGACCCAGTACTTC.

The chain recombines TRBV30 with TRBJ2-5; 9 bases line up with TRBD2. The J segment lost 9 bases and the V segment lost 4 bases, leaving 18 bases of the junction unmatched. The CDR3 has 16 amino acids. The V gene's germline CDR1 is GTSNPN and CDR2 SVGIG (reference sequence). The CDR3 bases are TGTGCCTGGAATCGGGGGACTAGCCGGGGGGAGGGGCCCCAGTACTTC. Its protein product is CAWNRGTSRGEGPQYF.

This clonotype was recorded only once. This chain joins TRBV7-9 and TRBJ2-7, with D perhaps TRBD1 or TRBD2 (5 bases each). This CDR3 is 16 amino acids long. V was shortened by 5 bases and J by 5 bases, with 22 bases between the two germline ends. Germline V CDR1 and CDR2: SEHNR, FQNEAQ (reference sequence). The CDR3 sequence: CASSPHSVQGANEQYF. In nucleotides, the CDR3 is TGTGCCAGCAGCCCCCATAGTGTTCAGGGAGCTAACGAGCAGTACTTC.

The J gene is TRBJ2-7, the V gene TRBV12-3 or TRBV12-4; 8 nucleotides agree with TRBD2. The CDR3 sequence is 14 residues long. J was trimmed by 6 bases and V by 2 bases; bases with no gene match: 6. The DNA of the CDR3 is TGTGCCAGCAGTTTATCCGCGGGGGGCGGCGAGCAGTACTTC. Protein: CASSLSAGGGEQYF.

The gene calls are TRBV30 and TRBJ2-3; D unresolved. Germline-derived CDR1 and CDR2 are GTSNPN and SVGIG (reference sequence). The CDR3 runs 8 residues. CDR3 in amino acids: CSSDTQYF. The CDR3 nucleotides read TGTTCGTCAGATACGCAGTATTTT.

The rearrangement joins TRBV12-3 or TRBV12-4 to TRBJ1-1; maybe TRBD1 (5 bases). The ends were cut back, 3 bases at V and 1 base at J, with 15 bases in the middle. There are 16 residues in the CDR3. CDR3 in DNA: TGTGCCAGCAGTTTGAGGGGTAACGATAGGAACACTGAAGCTTTCTTT. It specifies CASSLRGNDRNTEAFF.

This chain uses TRBV7-3 with TRBJ2-3, with no clear D. The germline V and J ends were trimmed by 2 bases and 8 bases, with 14 bases remaining between them. This CDR3 is 14 amino acids long. Germline loops: CDR1 SGHTA, CDR2 FQGTGA. In nucleotides, the CDR3 is TGTGCCAGCAGCTTAGCCCAACTTAAGGGTACGCAGTATTTT. Its protein is CASSLAQLKGTQYF. The complete variable domain, with remaining parts taken from reference TRBV7-3 and TRBJ2-3, reads GAGVSQTPSNKVTEKGKYVELRCDPISGHTALYWYRQSLGQGPEFLIYFQGTGAADDSGLPNDRFFAVRPEGSVSTLKIQRTERGDSAVYLCASSLAQLKGTQYFGPGTRLTVL.

V is TRBV6-6 and J is TRBJ1-3, with TRBD1 as a possible D gene (5 bases). Per the germline V gene, CDR1 is MNHNY and CDR2 is SVGAGI (reference sequence). Trimming pared 5 bases from V and 9 bases from J, leaving 11 bases between. This CDR3 has 12 residues. The CDR3 DNA reads as TGTGCCAGCAGTGAGGGGTTATCCACCATATATTTT. Its protein product is CASSEGLSTIYF.

The chain combines TRBV30 with TRBJ1-2, with 8 positions matching TRBD1. CDR3 length: 14 residues. Trimming removed 6 bases from V and 5 bases from J; junction bases left unmatched: 11. Germline V lookup: CDR1 GTSNPN, CDR2 SVGIG (reference sequence). The DNA of the CDR3 is TGTGCCTGCCCTGCGGACAGGGTGGGGTATGGCTACACCTTC. It translates to CACPADRVGYGYTF. The full variable domain, in which reference TRBV30 and TRBJ1-2 provide the parts outside the CDR3, is SQTIHQWPATLVQPVGSPLSLECTVEGTSNPNLYWYRQAAGRGLQLLFYSVGIGQISSEVPQNLSASRPQDRQFILSSKKLLLSDSGFYLCACPADRVGYGYTFGSGTRLTVV.

The chain couples TRBV18 to TRBJ2-1; 9 nucleotides match TRBD1. Germline V CDR1 and CDR2: KGHSH, LQKENI. The CDR3 sequence is 17 residues long. With 6 bases clipped from V and 3 bases from J, the junction kept 12 bases outside the gene matches. For the CDR3, the DNA is TGTGCCAGCTCCCGTCAACCCGGGACAGGGAGCTACAATGAGCAGTTCTTC. This sequence encodes CASSRQPGTGSYNEQFF.

In this sample, this clonotype turned up once. V gene TRBV15 combines with J gene TRBJ2-1, with D perhaps matching TRBD2 (5 bases). This CDR3 comprises 15 residues. CDR1 and CDR2 (germline): LNHNV, YYDKDF (reference sequence). V lost 5 bases and J 6 bases, leaving 17 bases between the germline ends. Here the CDR3 DNA reads TGTGCCACCAGCTTACCGGGGTTCGGCGGCAATGAGCAGTTCTTC. Its protein product is CATSLPGFGGNEQFF. Using reference TRBV15 and TRBJ2-1 for the parts outside the CDR3, the full variable domain is DAMVIQNPRYQVTQFGKPVTLSCSQTLNHNVMYWYQQKSSQAPKLLFHYYDKDFNNEADTPDNFQSRRPNTSFCFLDIRSPGLGDTAMYLCATSLPGFGGNEQFFGPGTRLTVL.

The chain combines TRBV20-1 with TRBJ2-1; 7 bases align to TRBD1. Trimming removed 6 bases from V and 4 bases from J; junction bases left unmatched: 15. The CDR3 spans 16 residues. In germline, CDR1 is DFQATT, CDR2 SNEGSKA (reference sequence). CDR3 DNA sequence: TGCAGTGCGCCCCCCTGGGACAGAGATACGTACAATGAGCAGTTCTTC. Translated, it gives CSAPPWDRDTYNEQFF.

A few counts support this clonotype. V gene TRBV11-2 combines with J gene TRBJ2-3, with TRBD2 as a possible D gene (6 bases). Trimming removed 0 bases from V and 0 bases from J, with 7 bases in between. The CDR3 consists of 15 residues. CDR1 and CDR2 from the germline V gene are SGHAT and FQNNGV. CDR3 protein: CASSLDGGSTDTQYF. CDR3 DNA sequence: TGTGCCAGCAGCTTAGATGGGGGGAGCACAGATACGCAGTATTTT. The whole variable domain, remainder taken from reference TRBV11-2 and TRBJ2-3, is EAGVAQSPRYKIIEKRQSVAFWCNPISGHATLYWYQQILGQGPKLLIQFQNNGVVDDSQLPKDRFSAERLKGVDSTLKIQPAKLEDSAVYLCASSLDGGSTDTQYFGPGTRLTVL.

The gene calls are TRBV6-6 and TRBJ1-2; D is unclear. CDR1 is MNHNY and CDR2 is SVGAGI in the germline V gene (reference sequence). CDR3 size: 15 residues. Trimming took 2 bases from V and 0 from J, leaving 10 bases between them. For the CDR3, the DNA is TGTGCCAGCAGTTACGCGGACGGCACTAACTATGGCTACACCTTC. It yields the protein CASSYADGTNYGYTF.

The rearrangement joins TRBV9 to TRBJ2-7; D could derive from TRBD1 or TRBD2 (5 bases each). V shed 7 bases and J shed 3 bases, with 8 bases lying between them. The CDR3 runs to 11 residues. CDR1 and CDR2 from the germline V gene are SGDLS and YYNGEE. The CDR3 loop reads CASGTGYEQYF. The CDR3 DNA reads as TGTGCCAGCGGGACGGGCTACGAGCAGTACTTC.

This chain connects TRBV11-2 to TRBJ2-7; D might be TRBD1 (6 bases). Trimming cost V 7 bases and J 0 bases, with 13 bases left between them. Germline CDR1 and CDR2: SGHAT and FQNNGV. The CDR3 extends over 14 amino acids. The DNA for the CDR3 is TGTGCCAGCATCGAGACAGGCTACTCCTACGAGCAGTACTTC. Its translation: CASIETGYSYEQYF. Full variable domain (missing parts from reference TRBV11-2 and TRBJ2-7): EAGVAQSPRYKIIEKRQSVAFWCNPISGHATLYWYQQILGQGPKLLIQFQNNGVVDDSQLPKDRFSAERLKGVDSTLKIQPAKLEDSAVYLCASIETGYSYEQYFGPGTRLTVT.

This clonotype came up once. The CDR3: CSARTRTENNQPQHF. CDR3 nucleotides: TGCAGTGCTAGGACGAGGACGGAAAATAATCAGCCCCAGCATTTT. This chain links TRBV20-1 with TRBJ1-5; no definite D call. CDR3 size: 15 residues. V shed 3 bases and J shed 4 bases, with 16 bases lying between them. In germline, CDR1 is DFQATT, CDR2 SNEGSKA (reference sequence).

This rearrangement joins TRBV5-1 to TRBJ1-5, with 8 bases that match TRBD1. This CDR3 contains 16 residues. V lost 8 bases to trimming and J lost 5 bases; unmatched junction nucleotides: 15. From germline, CDR1 is SGHRS and CDR2 YFSETQ. The CDR3 DNA follows: TGCGCCAGGATCAGGGGGCTCGTACAAAAGTATCAGCCCCAGCATTTT. This gives the protein CARIRGLVQKYQPQHF.

V usage is TRBV6-5 and J usage is TRBJ1-1; D perhaps matches TRBD1 (5 bases). Germline V lookup: CDR1 MNHEY, CDR2 SVGAGI. The V gene lost 0 bases and the J gene lost 2 bases, with 16 bases spanning the gap. This CDR3 is built from 17 residues. The CDR3 coding sequence is TGTGCCAGCAGTTACTCGAATAAAATGGGGCGCAACACTGAAGCTTTCTTT. Translation gives CASSYSNKMGRNTEAFF.

The V gene is TRBV12-5, the J gene TRBJ2-1, with 7 bases fitting TRBD1. This CDR3 spans 16 amino acids. Germline CDR1 LGHNT, CDR2 FRNRAP. Germline trimming cut 6 bases from V and 1 base from J; bases unmatched to any gene: 9. CDR3: CASGGDRQFSYNEQFF. CDR3 nucleotides: TGTGCTAGTGGGGGGGACAGACAATTTTCCTACAATGAGCAGTTCTTC. The whole variable domain, remainder taken from reference TRBV12-5 and TRBJ2-1, is DARVTQTPRHKVTEMGQEVTMRCQPILGHNTVFWYRQTMMQGLELLAYFRNRAPLDDSGMPKDRFSAEMPDATLATLKIQPSEPRDSAVYFCASGGDRQFSYNEQFFGPGTRLTVL.

J is TRBJ1-4 and V is TRBV9; TRBD1 is a possible D gene (5 bases). Germline V gene sequence: CDR1 SGDLS, CDR2 YYNGEE. This CDR3 has 15 residues. The V and J ends lost 4 bases and 5 bases respectively, with 15 bases between them. The CDR3 DNA follows: TGTGCCAGCAGCCCTACTGACGGGGGAAATGAAAAACTGTTTTTT. This translates into CASSPTDGGNEKLFF.

The rearrangement uses TRBV30 and TRBJ2-4; D remains ambiguous. Per the germline V gene, CDR1 is GTSNPN and CDR2 is SVGIG (reference sequence). Trimming stripped 4 bases from V and 5 bases from J, with 12 bases between. The CDR3 covers 13 residues. The chain's CDR3 is CAWKAAGQNIQYF. For the CDR3, the DNA is TGTGCCTGGAAAGCTGCCGGCCAAAACATTCAGTACTTC.